This passage covers 13 T cell receptor beta chains from one sample sequenced in a study of spatial heterogeneity in lung cancer. Using its own MiXCR run on the 5' RACE reads, TCRdb lists one record per CDR3 protein. The sample lists roughly 28,000 distinct CDR3 sequences; around 8.4% were seen once. As to time point: sample taken at primary tumor resection. Whole RNA from tumor, nontumor lung or frozen PBMC was sequenced unsorted. Sequencing used PBMCs, obtained at surgery. The receptor source for this set is a female donor with early-stage non-small cell lung cancer.

In this sample, this clonotype turned up many times. This sequence joins TRBV7-8 and TRBJ2-2, with D unresolved. The CDR3 contains 15 residues. Trimming stripped 3 bases from V and 7 bases from J, with 15 bases between. Per the germline V gene, CDR1 is SGHVS and CDR2 is FQNEAQ. CDR3 residues: CASSLNRWTLGELFF. The CDR3 region has the DNA TGTGCCAGCAGCTTGAATAGATGGACCCTCGGGGAGCTGTTTTTT.

This clonotype has a handful of counts. The rearrangement joins TRBV5-1 to TRBJ2-1; 7 bases line up with TRBD1. This CDR3 region has 14 residues. The V and J ends lost 4 bases and 6 bases, in that order; junction bases with no gene match: 7. CDR1 is SGHRS, CDR2 YFSETQ, per germline. CDR3 in DNA: TGCGCCAGCAGCCCGCCGACAGGGTTCAATGAGCAGTTCTTC. Its translation is CASSPPTGFNEQFF.

This clonotype was observed many times. The V call is TRBV3-1, the J call TRBJ2-1, with 10 bases lining up with TRBD1. Germline-derived CDR1 and CDR2 are LGHDT and YNNKEL (reference sequence). Trimming cost V 3 bases and J 6 bases; bases outside gene matches: 11. This CDR3 spans 17 amino acids. Written as DNA, the CDR3 is TGTGCCAGCAGCCAGAGACAGGGGGCACGGGAAGGCAATGAGCAGTTCTTC. Protein sequence: CASSQRQGAREGNEQFF.

The chain recombines TRBV5-1 with TRBJ1-2; TRBD1 might be the D (5 bases). The V gene's germline CDR1 is SGHRS and CDR2 YFSETQ. V was cut by 1 base and J by 3 bases, with 10 bases left in between. The CDR3 extends over 14 amino acids. CDR3 loop: CASSLQGDYYGYTF. The CDR3 DNA follows: TGCGCCAGCAGCTTGCAGGGTGATTACTATGGCTACACCTTC.

The rearrangement joins TRBV27 to TRBJ2-1; 7 bases line up with TRBD1. The CDR3 length is 14 residues. The trim removed 10 bases at V and 4 bases at J, leaving 10 bases unmatched. The germline V gene has CDR1 MNHEY and CDR2 SMNVEV (reference sequence). The CDR3 nucleotides are TGTGCCACCTCCGGACAGGAGACTTACAATGAGCAGTTCTTC. Protein: CATSGQETYNEQFF.

This clonotype was recorded at least ten times. The chain couples TRBV10-3 to TRBJ1-2; 10 bases match TRBD1. This CDR3 spans 14 amino acids. Trimming removed 4 bases from V and 2 bases from J; junction bases left unmatched: 1. Germline V gives CDR1 ENHRY, CDR2 SYGVKD. The CDR3 loop reads CAISGGQGNYGYTF. DNA of the CDR3: TGTGCCATCAGTGGGGGACAGGGGAACTATGGCTACACCTTC.

Comments on this clonotype: A much larger clone is a single base away; this may be a read error. This chain links TRBV7-7 with TRBJ2-5; no firm D call. The CDR3 loop spans 13 amino acids. Germline assignment: CDR1 SSHAT and CDR2 FNYEAQ (reference sequence). CDR3 loop: CVSSTTRAETQYF. As DNA, the CDR3 is TGTGTCAGCAGCACTACTCGGGCGGAGACCCAGTACTTC.

In its sample, this clonotype was seen a few times. The chain employs TRBV4-3 and TRBJ2-3; no firm D call. Germline CDR1 LGHNA, CDR2 YSLEER. Trimming cost V 0 bases and J 2 bases, with 15 bases left between them. The CDR3 is 17 residues long. In nucleotides, the CDR3 is TGCGCCAGCAGCCAAGAAGCTGGCGGCCTTGCCACAGATACGCAGTATTTT. The encoded protein is CASSQEAGGLATDTQYF.

This clonotype has only a few counts. The gene calls are TRBV20-1 and TRBJ1-6; possible D gene TRBD1, 6 bases. The CDR3 has 12 residues. The germline gives CDR1 DFQATT, CDR2 SNEGSKA (reference sequence). Deletions cut 6 bases from V and 6 bases from J, with 9 bases between. The CDR3 reads CSATQGNSPLHF. CDR3 nucleotide sequence: TGCAGTGCCACACAGGGTAATTCACCCCTCCACTTT.

This clonotype was picked up many times. The chain has TRBV4-1 and TRBJ2-3; 11 bases match TRBD2. CDR1 and CDR2 (germline): MGHRA, YSYEKL. V was pared by 1 base and J by 0 bases, with 9 bases of the junction left unmatched. The CDR3 contains 19 residues. The CDR3 DNA is TGCGCCAGCAGCCAAGGAGGGCTAGCGGGAGGACCTAGCACAGATACGCAGTATTTT. Protein product: CASSQGGLAGGPSTDTQYF.

In its sample, this clonotype was seen a few times. V is TRBV7-9 and J is TRBJ2-1; 10 bases agree with TRBD2. The CDR3 length is 14 residues. V lost 7 bases, J lost 9 bases, and 9 bases stayed unmatched. Germline lookup yields CDR1 SEHNR and CDR2 FQNEAQ (reference sequence). The CDR3: CASTRSSGGFEQFF. The CDR3 nucleotides read TGTGCCAGCACCAGGTCTAGCGGGGGTTTTGAGCAGTTCTTC.

This clonotype was counted only a few times. The chain recombines TRBV20-1 with TRBJ2-3; 7 bases map to TRBD2. Losses at the gene ends were 3 bases for V and 0 bases for J; bases not matched to a gene: 6. The germline CDR1 and CDR2 sequences are DFQATT and SNEGSKA (reference sequence). The CDR3 consists of 15 residues. The CDR3, as DNA: TGCAGTGCTAGCGGGAGGCTCCTTAGCACAGATACGCAGTATTTT. The encoded protein is CSASGRLLSTDTQYF.

The table lists this clonotype with many counts. The chain recombines TRBV4-3 with TRBJ1-6; TRBD1 might be the D (5 bases). The V gene's germline CDR1 is LGHNA and CDR2 YSLEER. The CDR3 has 13 amino acids. Trimming took off 3 bases at V and 6 bases at J, with 6 bases between the two ends. CDR3 region: CASSQGRNSPLHF. CDR3 in DNA: TGCGCCAGCAGCCAGGGGCGTAATTCACCCCTCCACTTT.